Included here is one T cell receptor (beta chain) sequence, with context. A sample-barcoded 5' primer and a J-beta primer mix were used in a second PCR of about 7 to 12 cycles. TCRdb reanalysed the 5' RACE reads using MiXCR and keeps one entry per CDR3 protein. Of about 720,000 distinct CDR3 sequences in the sample, 25% were seen once. These data are taken from a study of blood T cells in healthy people across ages. On the study more broadly: Capturing about one barcoded beta molecule per two T cells was achieved by template switching.

There are 16 residues in the CDR3. V was shortened by 8 bases and J by 4 bases, with 21 bases between the two germline ends. Germline CDR1 reads MNHEY; CDR2 reads SVGEGT. The same data also contributed to another study, on T cells of mothers and their children.

The origin of this receptor is a boy younger than 18 in good health. V gene TRBV6-2 or TRBV6-3 combines with J gene TRBJ1-5; D perhaps matches TRBD1 (5 bases). Sequenced material: blood. CDR3 nucleotides: TGTGCCAGCCGCGGGGGTGGGGGAGAAAGAAATCAGCCCCAGCATTTT. This translates into CASRGGGGERNQPQHF.